This T cell receptor beta chain derives from a study of blood T cell repertoires in COVID-19 (dated by TCRdb to about 2020). General notes on the study: Samples covering the acute and convalescent phases of COVID-19 were provided by collaborators in the United States, Italy and Spain. The material from the prospective study consisted of cDNA or gDNA derived from T cells, B-cell-depleted T cells, or PBMCs. Subjects who had been exposed to COVID-19, were actively infected with it, or had recovered from it provided the deeply sampled blood TCRbeta repertoires that made up the dataset. The repertoires were released in a freely available public database meant as a resource for research on the immune response to SARS-CoV-2. The samples were drawn from the first 160 participants of the ongoing ImmuneRACE study and from about 1,200 subjects provided by 6 global collaborators. The sample metadata nearly always contained a de-identified subject ID, COVID-19 status, age in years and sex. HLA class I and class II types, where available, came from metadata supplied by the sample provider rather than from assay-based typing.

What the research found in general, with its limitations: How much clinical and demographic metadata was included differed by source and by participant, and the metadata was provided uncurated.

At one collaborating source in Seattle, patients were enrolled during active infection and were followed longitudinally through the course of disease. Whole blood was collected in K2EDTA tubes by collaborating institutions according to the institutions' own protocols. Collaborator samples were shipped for TCRbeta analysis as frozen whole blood, isolated PBMCs, or DNA extracted from either sample type. TCRbeta CDR3 regions were amplified from genomic DNA by means of the immunoSEQ Assay, a bias-controlled multiplex PCR. Under the source paper's analysis protocol: The number of nucleated cells in each sample was estimated by amplification of reference gene primers within the assay. Sequence reads were collapsed and filtered to measure the absolute abundance of every unique TCRbeta CDR3 rearrangement. For each sample, productive Simpson clonality was calculated by taking the square root of Simpson's diversity index across productive rearrangements. Entries here come from immuneACCESS through TCRdb and include only in-frame sequences with V and J called. Some clones fail to appear in such tables; in the studies checked, an unresolved V gene covers under half of the shortfall, and the cause of the remainder is unknown. The DNA was the basis for D and trimming; V, J and clone size are from that table. This sample gives 98,000 or so clones in total; approximately 91% of them show up just once. Of the sample, over 5% is held by the ten largest clones.

In the germline V gene, CDR1 corresponds to SGHRS and CDR2 to YFSETQ. Counted from cysteine to phenylalanine, this CDR3 has 14 amino acids. This entry keeps only the CDR3 DNA: 42 bases, framed from base 1. A distance of 16 bases separates the germline ends of V and J, which lose 5 bases and 7 bases respectively. In regard to this clone: Its antigen target is currently unknown. No per-base quality is available; no much larger clone lies one base away.

Sequencing input: peripheral blood. This receptor was obtained from a man between 60 and 70 years old with COVID-19, enrolled during active disease. This receptor chain uses TRBV5-1 and TRBJ2-4, with TRBD1 perhaps the D gene, on 7 matching bases. The CDR3 region reads CASSRRDSRNIQYF. The DNA sequence follows: TGCGCCAGCAGTCGGAGGGACAGTAGGAACATTCAGTACTTC.